This passage covers 16 T cell receptor beta chains from one sample sequenced in a study of vaccination effects on CD4 cells after COVID-19. Profiling relied on immunoSEQ multiplex PCR, and the TCRdb table lists in-frame clones only, not all of them. This table holds tens of thousands of clones, 77% found once. These receptors are not linked to any known antigen. Antigen-specific CD4+ T cell clonotypes were called by their expansion after viral peptide-pool culture in ViraFEST. After more than 8 days in culture, the CD4+ T cells were isolated. Vaccinees lacked prior SARS-CoV-2 infection and tested negative for nucleocapsid antibodies. This sample comprised CD4+ T cells from PBMCs cultured with HCoV-NL63 spike peptides, obtained before COVID-19 vaccination. The source is a human donor who received a COVID-19 vaccine.

The rearrangement uses TRBV24-1 and TRBJ1-1; a possible D gene is TRBD1 (6 bases). V was cut by 3 bases and J by 5 bases, with 12 bases left in between. This CDR3 spans 14 amino acids. Germline CDR1 is KGHDR and CDR2 is SFDVKD. The CDR3 DNA reads TGTGCCACCAGTGATACGGGGGCGCGAACTGAAGCTTTCTTT. This gives the protein CATSDTGARTEAFF.

The chain combines TRBV28 with TRBJ1-5; D unresolved. Germline V gene data show CDR1 as MDHEN and CDR2 as SYDVKM. V dropped 5 bases and J dropped 4 bases, with 3 bases sitting between them. There are 11 residues in the CDR3. The chain's CDR3 is CASSTNQPQHF. The CDR3 region has the DNA TGTGCCAGCAGTACTAATCAGCCCCAGCATTTT.

This sequence joins TRBV29-1 and TRBJ2-1, with 9 bases lining up with TRBD1. Looked up from germline, CDR1 is SQVTM and CDR2 is ANQGSEA. The length of the CDR3 is 14 residues. With V trimmed by 6 bases and J by 0 bases, 3 bases remained unmatched. CDR3 nucleotides: TGCAGCGTAGACAGGGGGAGCTCCTACAATGAGCAGTTCTTC. This gives the protein CSVDRGSSYNEQFF.

The rearrangement uses TRBV6-5 and TRBJ2-1; 8 positions match TRBD2. The CDR3 is made up of 15 amino acids. With 7 bases clipped from V and 4 bases from J, the junction kept 9 bases outside the gene matches. Looked up from germline, CDR1 is MNHEY and CDR2 is SVGAGI. The CDR3 here is CASTAGVPFYNEQFF. The CDR3 bases are TGTGCCAGCACAGCGGGGGTTCCCTTTTACAATGAGCAGTTCTTC.

This chain uses TRBV5-1 with TRBJ2-3, with D possibly matching TRBD1 (5 bases). The CDR3 contains 16 residues. Germline V gene sequence: CDR1 SGHRS, CDR2 YFSETQ. V dropped 0 bases and J dropped 2 bases, with 13 bases sitting between them. The chain's CDR3 is CASSLVVTVTTDTQYF. The CDR3 DNA reads as TGCGCCAGCAGCTTGGTGGTGACAGTGACCACAGATACGCAGTATTTT.

This sequence joins TRBV30 and TRBJ1-1; D unclear. V was trimmed by 0 bases and J by 4 bases, leaving 9 bases between them. This CDR3 spans 13 amino acids. Germline V gene data show CDR1 as GTSNPN and CDR2 as SVGIG (reference sequence). The CDR3 reads CAWSVLGGTEAFF. The CDR3 coding sequence is TGTGCCTGGAGTGTATTGGGAGGCACTGAAGCTTTCTTT. Filled out from reference TRBV30 and TRBJ1-1, the complete variable domain reads SQTIHQWPATLVQPVGSPLSLECTVEGTSNPNLYWYRQAAGRGLQLLFYSVGIGQISSEVPQNLSASRPQDRQFILSSKKLLLSDSGFYLCAWSVLGGTEAFFGQGTRLTVV.

The chain employs TRBV6-1 and TRBJ1-5, with D uncertain. The CDR3 covers 13 residues. CDR1 is MNHNS and CDR2 is SASEGT in the germline V gene. Trimming shortened V by 1 base and J by 3 bases, and 4 bases separated the two germline ends. CDR3 coding DNA: TGTGCCAGCAGTGAAGGAAACAATCAGCCCCAGCATTTT. Residues: CASSEGNNQPQHF.

The gene calls are TRBV5-1 and TRBJ2-2; possible D gene TRBD2, 6 bases. Between the trimmed V and J ends, which lost 7 bases and 1 base, there was a span of 11 bases. The CDR3 consists of 14 residues. Looked up from germline, CDR1 is SGHRS and CDR2 is YFSETQ. The CDR3 sequence: CASGMEGNTGELFF. The CDR3 DNA reads TGCGCCAGCGGGATGGAGGGGAACACCGGGGAGCTGTTTTTT. Complete variable domain (other parts from reference TRBV5-1 and TRBJ2-2): KAGVTQTPRYLIKTRGQQVTLSCSPISGHRSVSWYQQTPGQGLQFLFEYFSETQRNKGNFPGRFSGRQFSNSRSEMNVSTLELGDSALYLCASGMEGNTGELFFGEGSRLTVL.

The chain has TRBV18 and TRBJ2-1, with D unclear. Germline V gene data show CDR1 as KGHSH and CDR2 as LQKENI. This CDR3 region has 16 residues. Trimming removed 5 bases at V and 4 bases at J, with 18 bases between. The CDR3 loop is CASSATGSPRYNEQFF. DNA for the CDR3: TGTGCCAGCTCAGCTACCGGGTCCCCCAGATACAATGAGCAGTTCTTC.

Sample share makes this clone large. The rearrangement links TRBV6-5 to TRBJ1-4; TRBD1 aligns across 8 bases. The V gene end was trimmed by 4 bases and the J gene end by 7 bases; junction bases not matched to a gene: 5. CDR3 length equals 14 residues. Looked up from germline, CDR1 is MNHEY and CDR2 is SVGAGI. Written as DNA, the CDR3 is TGTGCCAGCAGTTCGGGACAGGACGCTGAAAAACTGTTTTTT. The encoded protein is CASSSGQDAEKLFF.

This chain connects TRBV5-5 to TRBJ2-3; a weak D match, TRBD2 (5 bases). The CDR3 has 15 residues. V dropped 4 bases and J dropped 2 bases, with 14 bases sitting between them. Germline CDR1 is SGHKS and CDR2 is YYEKEE (reference sequence). In DNA form, the CDR3 reads TGTGCCAGCAGCACCTACGGGATTGACACAGATACGCAGTATTTT. Translated, it gives CASSTYGIDTDTQYF.

The V gene is TRBV6-1, the J gene TRBJ2-5, with no clear D. Trimming cost V 1 base and J 1 base, with 7 bases left between them. The CDR3 covers 14 residues. Per germline, CDR1 MNHNS and CDR2 SASEGT. The CDR3, as DNA: TGTGCCAGCAGTGAAGGGTGGTCCCAAGAGACCCAGTACTTC. This gives the protein CASSEGWSQETQYF.

This clone was recorded a few times. The chain links TRBV10-3 to TRBJ2-1, with a tentative D call TRBD1 (6 bases). Germline assignment: CDR1 ENHRY and CDR2 SYGVKD. Trimming removed 3 bases from V and 7 bases from J, with 7 bases in between. CDR3 length equals 12 residues. CDR3 sequence: CAISDRGNEQFF. The CDR3, as DNA: TGTGCCATCAGTGACAGGGGAAATGAGCAGTTCTTC.

The gene calls are TRBV7-9 and TRBJ1-3; TRBD1 agrees at 8 bases. The junction had 2 bases not matched to a gene; V was cut back by 2 bases and J by 8 bases. This CDR3 contains 13 residues. Germline CDR1 SEHNR, CDR2 FQNEAQ (reference sequence). CDR3 DNA sequence: TGTGCCAGCAGCTTATTACAGGGGGACACCATATATTTT. The encoded protein is CASSLLQGDTIYF.

The chain uses TRBV10-2 and TRBJ1-2, with 8 nucleotides matching TRBD1. The CDR3 is 14 residues long. Germline V gene data show CDR1 as WSHSY and CDR2 as SAAADI. V trimming: 9 bases; J trimming: 4 bases; junction bases outside the gene matches: 10. CDR3 sequence reads: CASTKRTGPYGYTF. The CDR3 coding sequence is TGCGCCAGTACCAAAAGGACAGGGCCCTATGGCTACACCTTC.

This rearrangement joins TRBV5-1 to TRBJ1-6; TRBD1 matches 7 bases. The CDR3 length is 17 residues. The junction had 10 bases not matched to a gene; V was cut back by 7 bases and J by 0 bases. CDR1 is SGHRS, CDR2 YFSETQ, per germline. In DNA, the CDR3 is TGCGCCAGCTCGGGACAGATATCCAGCTCCTATAATTCACCCCTCCACTTT. Encoded protein: CASSGQISSSYNSPLHF.